This entry lists 25 T cell receptor beta chains sequenced from one sample in a study of T cell repertoires in cytomegalovirus infection. TCRdb redid the calling of the reads with MiXCR, one entry per CDR3 protein. The table lists 290,000 or so distinct CDR3 sequences, about 23% of them singletons. The sample taken for sequencing was PBMCs. Receptor source: a human donor in good health (CMV status not recorded). Some clones in this sample may be carry-over from other donors' samples.

There are many counts of this clonotype. The genes are TRBV7-9 and TRBJ2-5; D gene ambiguous. Trimming cost V 5 bases and J 1 base, with 11 bases left between them. This CDR3 comprises 14 residues. Germline values: CDR1 SEHNR, CDR2 FQNEAQ (reference sequence). The DNA for the CDR3 is TGTGCCAGCAGCGGGCATGCAGTCCAAGAGACCCAGTACTTC. As protein: CASSGHAVQETQYF.

This clonotype was counted between two and nine times. The chain recombines TRBV6-2 or TRBV6-3 with TRBJ2-7; tentative D call: TRBD2 (5 bases). Germline CDR1 reads MNHEY; CDR2 reads SVGEGT. The CDR3 sequence is 14 residues long. The ends were cut back, 6 bases at V and 0 bases at J, with 12 bases in the middle. The CDR3, as DNA: TGTGCCAGCAGAGATCTAGCCTTCTCCTACGAGCAGTACTTC. Its protein product is CASRDLAFSYEQYF.

The chain is built from TRBV7-3 and TRBJ2-3, with 10 bases matching TRBD2. After removal of 2 bases from V and 4 bases from J, the junction contained 12 bases not matched to a gene. In germline, CDR1 is SGHTA, CDR2 FQGTGA. This CDR3 comprises 18 residues. The CDR3 protein is CASSLLRVSGGTPDTQYF. The CDR3 DNA is TGTGCCAGCAGCTTACTTAGGGTTAGCGGGGGGACCCCAGATACGCAGTATTTT.

This chain uses TRBV5-1 with TRBJ2-6, with TRBD1 identical over 9 bases. V lost 4 bases and J lost 0; bases outside the gene matches: 5. CDR3 length: 17 residues. Per the germline V gene, CDR1 is SGHRS and CDR2 is YFSETQ. The DNA of the CDR3 is TGCGCCAGCAGCAGGGACAGGGCCTACTCTGGGGCCAACGTCCTGACTTTC. Translating it yields CASSRDRAYSGANVLTF.

V usage is TRBV4-1 and J usage is TRBJ2-1, with 8 bases matching TRBD1. The CDR3 is 16 amino acids. Trimming took 8 bases from V and 4 from J; bases not matched to a gene: 13. Germline loops: CDR1 MGHRA, CDR2 YSYEKL. The CDR3 sequence is CASGYRTGSYYNEQFF. CDR3 DNA sequence: TGCGCCAGCGGATACCGGACAGGGAGTTATTACAATGAGCAGTTCTTC.

The chain employs TRBV5-1 and TRBJ1-4; D is unresolved. The CDR3 totals 13 residues. The germline V and J ends were trimmed by 0 bases and 10 bases, with 10 bases remaining between them. Looked up from germline, CDR1 is SGHRS and CDR2 is YFSETQ. CDR3 nucleotide sequence: TGCGCCAGCAGCTTGGATCCCGAGGGAAAACTGTTTTTT. Translating gives CASSLDPEGKLFF.

The chain has TRBV5-5 and TRBJ2-6; no reliable D call. V was pared by 2 bases and J by 0 bases, with 3 bases between. This CDR3 has 14 amino acids. Germline-derived CDR1 and CDR2 are SGHKS and YYEKEE (reference sequence). The CDR3 nucleotides are TGTGCCAGCAGCTTTTTCTCTGGGGCCAACGTCCTGACTTTC. Translated: CASSFFSGANVLTF. The whole variable domain, remainder taken from reference TRBV5-5 and TRBJ2-6, is DAGVTQSPTHLIKTRGQQVTLRCSPISGHKSVSWYQQVLGQGPQFIFQYYEKEERGRGNFPDRFSARQFPNYSSELNVNALLLGDSALYLCASSFFSGANVLTFGAGSRLTVL.

With respect to this clonotype: A much larger clonotype is one base distant, so this may be a read error. The V call is TRBV7-2, the J call TRBJ2-4, with 9 bases that match TRBD1. Germline CDR1 reads SGHTA; CDR2 reads FQGNSA. V shed 5 bases and J 9 bases; nucleotides not matched to a gene: 11. The CDR3 length is 15 residues. CDR3 bases: TGTGCCAGCAGCCCCCAGGGGACAGGGAGGGGCATTCAGTACTTC. It is translated as CASSPQGTGRGIQYF.

This clonotype was seen ten or more times. The chain is built from TRBV6-1 and TRBJ1-5; 7 bases map to TRBD1. Germline loops: CDR1 MNHNS, CDR2 SASEGT. V shed 6 bases, J shed 5 bases, and the junction held 7 bases outside the gene matches. The CDR3 runs 14 residues. The CDR3 sequence: CASSKDREDQPQHF. In DNA form, the CDR3 reads TGTGCCAGCAGCAAAGACAGGGAGGATCAGCCCCAGCATTTT.

This clonotype has more than one count but fewer than ten. The rearrangement links TRBV7-8 to TRBJ2-3; 11 nucleotides line up with TRBD2. V shed 5 bases and J 2 bases; nucleotides not matched to a gene: 9. Per the germline V gene, CDR1 is SGHVS and CDR2 is FQNEAQ. The length of the CDR3 is 17 residues. Here the CDR3 DNA reads TGTGCCAGCAGCGACGCGGGACTAGCGGAACTCACAGATACGCAGTATTTT. This encodes CASSDAGLAELTDTQYF.

This clonotype appeared a few times. This CDR3 is CASSLALKRDTQYF. The CDR3 coding sequence is TGCGCCAGCAGCTTGGCCCTTAAGAGGGATACGCAGTATTTT. This sequence joins TRBV5-1 and TRBJ2-3, with D uncertain. The CDR3 runs 14 residues. V was cut by 0 bases and J by 6 bases, with 11 bases left in between. Looked up from germline, CDR1 is SGHRS and CDR2 is YFSETQ.

This clonotype was counted between two and nine times. The rearrangement joins TRBV28 to TRBJ1-5; TRBD1 is a possible D gene (5 bases). V lost 6 bases to trimming and J lost 4 bases, with 10 bases between them. Per germline, CDR1 MDHEN and CDR2 SYDVKM. This CDR3 comprises 13 residues. CDR3 protein: CASRAGGNQPQHF. The CDR3 DNA sequence: TGTGCCAGCAGGGCGGGGGGAAATCAGCCCCAGCATTTT.

This clonotype was observed a single time. CDR3 in amino acids: CASSLVSKNEQFF. Here the CDR3 DNA reads TGTGCCAGCAGCTTAGTTTCGAAGAATGAGCAGTTCTTC. The rearrangement joins TRBV7-9 to TRBJ2-1; D not certain. V lost 1 base to trimming and J lost 7 bases, with 8 bases between them. The V gene's germline CDR1 is SEHNR and CDR2 FQNEAQ (reference sequence). The CDR3 contains 13 residues.

This chain links TRBV12-5 with TRBJ2-1; 7 nucleotides agree with TRBD2. This CDR3 region has 17 residues. The trim removed 1 base at V and 2 bases at J, leaving 8 bases unmatched. Per germline, CDR1 LGHNT and CDR2 FRNRAP. CDR3 sequence reads: CASGLERWGLTYNEQFF. The CDR3 DNA sequence: TGTGCTAGTGGTTTGGAGAGATGGGGACTAACCTACAATGAGCAGTTCTTC.

The chain links TRBV7-2 to TRBJ1-2; 7 bases align to TRBD1. CDR1 and CDR2 from the germline V gene are SGHTA and FQGNSA. V dropped 2 bases and J dropped 4; count of bases not matched to a gene: 10. The CDR3 is 16 residues long. The CDR3 coding sequence is TGTGCCAGCAGCTTACTGGACAGGAGTGGCTCCTATGGCTACACCTTC. Amino acid sequence: CASSLLDRSGSYGYTF.

The chain has TRBV11-2 and TRBJ1-1, with 9 bases aligning to TRBD1. The CDR3 loop spans 16 amino acids. V lost 4 bases to trimming and J lost 4 bases; unmatched junction nucleotides: 10. Germline V gene data show CDR1 as SGHAT and CDR2 as FQNNGV. In DNA form, the CDR3 reads TGTGCCAGCAGCTCGGGACAGGGTTTTATGGGCACTGAAGCTTTCTTT. It translates to CASSSGQGFMGTEAFF.

This clonotype was detected ten times or more. The chain has TRBV7-2 and TRBJ1-1; no clear D. Germline V gene data show CDR1 as SGHTA and CDR2 as FQGNSA. This CDR3 comprises 13 residues. V shed 6 bases and J shed 2 bases, with 10 bases lying between them. In DNA, the CDR3 is TGTGCCAGCAGTAGGGAGGTAAACACTGAAGCTTTCTTT. The encoded protein is CASSREVNTEAFF.

This clonotype was recorded at least ten times. A single base separates this from a much larger clone, so it may be a read error. J is TRBJ1-2 and V is TRBV7-3; perhaps TRBD1 as D (6 bases). CDR1 is SGHTA and CDR2 is FQGTGA in the germline V gene. The V and J ends lost 4 bases and 2 bases respectively, with 8 bases between them. The CDR3 is made up of 13 amino acids. The CDR3, as DNA: TGTGCCAGCAGCTACGGACAGAACTATGGCTACACCTTC. Its protein product is CASSYGQNYGYTF.

The chain uses TRBV6-1 and TRBJ2-3, with D hard to call. The germline V gene encodes CDR1 MNHNS and CDR2 SASEGT. This CDR3 is built from 15 residues. V was clipped by 3 bases and J by 1 base, with 11 bases between them. CDR3 loop: CASSDVGEGTDTQYF. CDR3 in DNA: TGTGCCAGCAGTGACGTAGGTGAAGGCACAGATACGCAGTATTTT.

This clonotype was counted a few times. This sequence joins TRBV2 and TRBJ2-4; 8 nucleotides match TRBD1. The CDR3 is 13 residues long. Per germline, CDR1 SNHLY and CDR2 FYNNEI. The J segment lost 8 bases and the V segment lost 6 bases, leaving 6 bases of the junction unmatched. Written as DNA, the CDR3 is TGTGCCAGCAGGACAGGGGCCTTGGACATTCAGTACTTC. Encoded protein: CASRTGALDIQYF.

This clonotype is a singleton in its sample. The J gene is TRBJ2-1, the V gene TRBV29-1, with 9 positions matching TRBD2. This CDR3 contains 15 residues. In germline, CDR1 is SQVTM, CDR2 ANQGSEA. V was pared by 7 bases and J by 0 bases, with 7 bases of the junction left unmatched. CDR3 loop: CSARSGGTSYNEQFF. Here the CDR3 DNA reads TGCAGCGCCAGAAGCGGGGGGACCTCCTACAATGAGCAGTTCTTC.

This clonotype was observed at least ten times. This chain joins TRBV27 and TRBJ1-5; D is ambiguous. Germline CDR1 reads MNHEY; CDR2 reads SMNVEV (reference sequence). The V gene lost 5 bases and the J gene lost 5 bases, with 16 bases spanning the gap. The CDR3 totals 15 residues. DNA for the CDR3: TGTGCCAGCAGTGCGTTGTTTGCCGAACATCAGCCCCAGCATTTT. Residues: CASSALFAEHQPQHF.

This clonotype has more than one count but fewer than ten. This sequence joins TRBV20-1 and TRBJ2-3; 9 positions match TRBD1. This CDR3 is built from 14 residues. With V trimmed by 6 bases and J by 2 bases, 6 bases remained unmatched. Germline values: CDR1 DFQATT, CDR2 SNEGSKA (reference sequence). For the CDR3, the DNA is TGCAGTGCCCCGGACAGGGGTATCACAGATACGCAGTATTTT. This sequence encodes CSAPDRGITDTQYF.

This clonotype has more than one count but fewer than ten. The chain employs TRBV7-2 and TRBJ1-1; no clear D. V lost 8 bases to trimming and J lost 0 bases, with 10 bases between them. This CDR3 has 13 amino acids. The germline gives CDR1 SGHTA, CDR2 FQGNSA. CDR3 sequence (DNA): TGTGCCAGCTCGGACTTTCTGAACACTGAAGCTTTCTTT. Translating gives CASSDFLNTEAFF.

The chain recombines TRBV28 with TRBJ1-3; D remains ambiguous. The CDR3 extends over 15 amino acids. V was shortened by 9 bases and J by 0 bases, with 15 bases between the two germline ends. The germline gives CDR1 MDHEN, CDR2 SYDVKM. CDR3 loop: CASRSGVDSGNTIYF. The CDR3 coding sequence is TGTGCCAGTAGATCAGGTGTGGACTCTGGAAACACCATATATTTT.